The 23 T cell receptor beta chains listed next were all sequenced from one sample in a study of glioma-infiltrating T cells. Amplification of TCR alpha and beta CDR3 regions from RNA used iRepertoire nested multiplex PCR. One entry per CDR3 protein, called by TCRdb with MiXCR from the multiplex PCR reads. The sample lists some 130,000 distinct CDR3 sequences, 20% to 25% occurring once. The sequencing input was glioma tissue, nonneoplastic brain tissue, or PBMCs (not recorded which). Receptors were obtained from a human donor with low-grade glioma or glioblastoma, undergoing nonglioma brain surgery, or in good health (not recorded which).

As regards this clonotype: A junction end diverges from the germline sequence, so it may reflect a read error. The chain recombines TRBV5-6 with TRBJ2-5; the D call may be TRBD1 or TRBD2 (6 bases each). CDR3 length: 16 amino acids. Germline CDR1 and CDR2: SGHDT and YYEEEE. This CDR3 reads CASILPGGGVQETQYF. Here the CDR3 DNA reads TGTGCCAGCATCTTGCCCGGGGGCGGCGTCCAAGAGACCCAGTACTTC.

This clonotype was detected ten times or more. The limits of the CDR3 on the DNA are not certain, so only TCRdb's listed CDR3 is given. This sequence joins TRBV28 and TRBJ2-7. Germline V gene sequence: CDR1 MDHEN, CDR2 SYDVKM. The CDR3 spans 12 residues, counting both ends. This chain's CDR3 is CASSTSSYEQYV.

On this clonotype itself: This may be a read error, as it is one base from a much larger clone. The chain links TRBV6-5 to TRBJ2-1; either TRBD1 or TRBD2 may supply D (5 bases each). The CDR3 extends over 19 amino acids. Per the germline V gene, CDR1 is MNHEY and CDR2 is SVGAGI. CDR3 residues: CASSSRPGTGRESYNEQLF. The CDR3 DNA reads TGTGCCAGCAGTTCCCGTCCCGGGACGGGGCGAGAGTCCTACAATGAGCAGTTATTC.

On this clonotype: Given a much more abundant clone one base away, this may be a read error. The genes are TRBV28 and TRBJ2-5; TRBD2 aligns across 8 bases. Losses at the gene ends were 4 bases for V and 5 bases for J; bases not matched to a gene: 12. Per the germline V gene, CDR1 is MDHEN and CDR2 is SYDVKM. There are 16 residues in the CDR3. The CDR3 protein is CASSSHSGVVDETQYF. CDR3 sequence (DNA): TGTGCCAGCAGTTCCCATAGCGGGGTAGTGGACGAGACCCAGTACTTC.

This clonotype was seen a handful of times. The V gene is TRBV20-1, the J gene TRBJ1-4; D gene unclear. This CDR3 contains 16 residues. The germline V and J ends were trimmed by 1 base and 0 bases, with 12 bases remaining between them. Germline V gene lookup returns CDR1 DFQATT and CDR2 SNEGSKA (reference sequence). CDR3 sequence: CSARGATSSTNEKLFF. The CDR3 nucleotides read TGCAGTGCTAGAGGGGCCACCAGCTCAACTAATGAAAAACTGTTTTTT.

The CDR3 is CASSFVGGPDWTDTQYF. DNA for the CDR3: TGTGCCAGCAGTTTCGTGGGGGGGCCAGATTGGACAGATACGCAGTATTTT. The V and J genes are TRBV12-3 or TRBV12-4 and TRBJ2-3; D may be TRBD2 (7 bases). V lost 3 bases, J lost 3 bases, and 19 bases lay in between. CDR3 length: 17 amino acids.

This clonotype was found a few times. The J gene is TRBJ2-2, the V gene TRBV15, with TRBD1 matching 8 bases. There are 17 residues in the CDR3. Germline CDR1 is LNHNV and CDR2 is YYDKDF (reference sequence). Germline trimming cut 3 bases from V and 6 bases from J; bases unmatched to any gene: 12. The CDR3 DNA follows: TGTGCCACCAGCAGTGAACCCGGGACAGGATGGTCCGGGGAGCTGTTTTTT. Residues: CATSSEPGTGWSGELFF.

This clonotype came up once. V usage is TRBV7-2 and J usage is TRBJ1-5; TRBD1 might be the D (5 bases). The CDR3 has 15 residues. CDR1 SGHTA and CDR2 FQGNSA come from the germline V gene. Deletions cut 1 base from V and 5 bases from J, with 12 bases between. The CDR3 DNA is TGTGCCAGCAGCTTAGGGGGGACGAGCCATCAGCCCCAGCATTTT. This sequence encodes CASSLGGTSHQPQHF.

With respect to this clonotype: Just one base apart from a much larger clone, this may be a read error. V is TRBV7-2 and J is TRBJ2-1, with a tentative D call TRBD1 (6 bases). The CDR3 sequence is 17 residues long. The V gene's germline CDR1 is SGHTA and CDR2 FQGNSA. The V end lost 5 bases, the J end lost 2 bases, and 19 bases lay between the germline ends. The DNA of the CDR3 is TGTGCCAGCAGCCGAAACCCTACAGGGAAGACCTACAATGAGCAGTTCTTC. Translation: CASSRNPTGKTYNEQFF.

There are a few counts of this clonotype. The chain couples TRBV10-2 to TRBJ2-2; the match to TRBD2 covers 11 bases. With V trimmed by 6 bases and J by 3 bases, 6 bases remained unmatched. The CDR3 has 16 amino acids. Germline V gene sequence: CDR1 WSHSY, CDR2 SAAADI. In DNA form, the CDR3 reads TGCGCCAGCAGGGATAGCGGGGGGGCGTACACCGGGGAGCTGTTTTTT. Translated: CASRDSGGAYTGELFF.

This chain links TRBV3-1 with TRBJ1-3, with D perhaps matching TRBD1 (5 bases). The V end lost 6 bases, the J end lost 2 bases, and 14 bases lay between the germline ends. The germline gives CDR1 LGHDT, CDR2 YNNKEL (reference sequence). The CDR3 runs to 15 residues. CDR3 bases: TGTGCCAGCAGGTCAACAGGAAGAGCTGGAAACACCATATATTTT. This sequence encodes CASRSTGRAGNTIYF.

The chain has TRBV7-2 and TRBJ2-1; 10 nucleotides agree with TRBD2. The CDR3 has 17 amino acids. Germline V gene data show CDR1 as SGHTA and CDR2 as FQGNSA. After removal of 1 base from V and 7 bases from J, the junction contained 10 bases not matched to a gene. CDR3 loop: CASSLGWLAGARNEQFF. For the CDR3, the DNA is TGTGCCAGCAGCTTAGGTTGGCTAGCGGGGGCTAGGAATGAGCAGTTCTTC.

This clonotype was seen at least ten times. V gene TRBV6-1 combines with J gene TRBJ2-5; a weak D match, TRBD2 (6 bases). V lost 7 bases to trimming and J lost 8 bases, with 14 bases between them. Per the germline V gene, CDR1 is MNHNS and CDR2 is SASEGT. The CDR3 loop spans 12 amino acids. CDR3 sequence (DNA): TGTGCCAGCAACCACGTCGGGACTACCCAGTACTTC. This gives the protein CASNHVGTTQYF.

The rearrangement uses TRBV27 and TRBJ2-6; TRBD2 aligns across 9 bases. The CDR3 has 18 amino acids. Germline lookup yields CDR1 MNHEY and CDR2 SMNVEV (reference sequence). Trimming took 3 bases from V and 0 from J; bases not matched to a gene: 6. CDR3 coding DNA: TGTGCCAGCAGTTTTGCTAGCGGGACCTACTCTGGGGCCAACGTCCTGACTTTC. Protein: CASSFASGTYSGANVLTF.

Details on this clonotype: This sequence may be a read error, since a much larger clone differs from it by one base. The rearrangement uses TRBV6-5 and TRBJ1-6; D call uncertain. Germline CDR1 and CDR2: MNHEY and SVGAGI. V lost 7 bases to trimming and J lost 3 bases, with 10 bases between them. The CDR3 spans 14 residues. In nucleotides, the CDR3 is TGTGCCAGCATCCACGTGAGCTATAATTCACCCCTCCACTTT. Translation: CASIHVSYNSPLHF.

This clonotype occurred many times. The CDR3 sequence is CASSQQGAKSYEQYV. The CDR3, as DNA: TGTGCCAGCAGTCAACAGGGGGCTAAGTCCTACGAGCAGTACGTC. V is TRBV6-1 and J is TRBJ2-7, with TRBD1 matching 9 bases. The CDR3 covers 15 residues. The J segment lost 1 base and the V segment lost 5 bases, leaving 6 bases of the junction unmatched. Germline lookup yields CDR1 MNHNS and CDR2 SASEGT.

V gene TRBV20-1 combines with J gene TRBJ2-7; D is tentatively TRBD1 or TRBD2 (5 bases each). With 3 bases removed from V and 3 bases from J, the gap between germline ends came to 15 bases. Germline CDR1 and CDR2: DFQATT and SNEGSKA (reference sequence). CDR3 length: 14 residues. This CDR3 reads CSASRDGTGYEQYV. CDR3 nucleotide sequence: TGCAGTGCTAGTCGGGACGGAACGGGCTACGAGCAGTACGTC.

This clonotype has ten or more counts. The chain couples TRBV7-9 to TRBJ2-1; D is unresolved. From germline, CDR1 is SEHNR and CDR2 FQNEAQ (reference sequence). V was cut by 1 base and J by 13 bases, with 8 bases left in between. CDR3 length: 11 residues. CDR3: CASSLVDPQFF. The CDR3 DNA follows: TGTGCCAGCAGCTTAGTGGACCCCCAGTTCTTC. Using reference TRBV7-9 and TRBJ2-1 for the parts outside the CDR3, the full variable domain is DTGVSQNPRHKITKRGQNVTFRCDPISEHNRLYWYRQTLGQGPEFLTYFQNEAQLEKSRLLSDRFSAERPKGSFSTLEIQRTEQGDSAMYLCASSLVDPQFFGPGTRLTVL.

This clonotype was observed at least ten times. The rearrangement links TRBV7-9 to TRBJ2-5; TRBD1 is a possible D gene (6 bases). The CDR3 spans 14 residues. V dropped 1 base and J dropped 3 bases, with 9 bases sitting between them. Germline V gives CDR1 SEHNR, CDR2 FQNEAQ (reference sequence). The CDR3 reads CASSLGTAEETQYF. The CDR3 DNA follows: TGTGCCAGCAGCTTAGGGACAGCTGAAGAGACCCAGTACTTC.

This clonotype was counted a single time. A single base separates this from a much larger clone, so it may be a read error. V gene TRBV6-2 or TRBV6-3 combines with J gene TRBJ2-1, with 7 bases lining up with TRBD1. The CDR3 runs 13 residues. CDR1 is MNHEY, CDR2 SVGEGT, per germline. CDR3 in DNA: TGTGCCAGCTGGGACAGACCCTATAATGGGCAGTTCTTC. This sequence encodes CASWDRPYNGQFF.

V gene TRBV7-6 combines with J gene TRBJ2-5, with a weak D call TRBD2 (6 bases). This CDR3 contains 14 residues. V was trimmed by 3 bases and J by 1 base, leaving 9 bases between them. Germline V gives CDR1 SGHVS, CDR2 FNYEAQ. The CDR3 here is CASSLEGRQETQYF. In DNA, the CDR3 is TGTGCCAGCAGCTTGGAGGGTCGCCAAGAGACCCAGTACTTC.

The chain recombines TRBV12-3 or TRBV12-4 with TRBJ1-5; the D gene is possibly TRBD1 (6 bases). The CDR3 covers 17 residues. V gave up 5 bases and J gave up 0 bases, with 17 bases separating them. CDR3 residues: CASSPGGGQYSNQPQHF. The DNA for the CDR3 is TGTGCCAGCAGTCCTGGGGGGGGACAATATAGCAATCAGCCCCAGCATTTT.

The genes are TRBV7-2 and TRBJ2-1, with D maybe TRBD2 (5 bases). Looked up from germline, CDR1 is SGHTA and CDR2 is FQGNSA. The CDR3 length is 15 residues. V gave up 4 bases and J gave up 13 bases, with 23 bases separating them. DNA of the CDR3: TGTGCCAGCAGCTCCCGGGGAAGGGTTAAGGTCACTCAGTTCTTC. It specifies CASSSRGRVKVTQFF.